These 3 T cell receptor beta chains came from one sample sequenced in a study of blood T cell repertoires in COVID-19. Sequencing was performed with immunoSEQ multiplex PCR; in TCRdb, only in-frame clones are kept and a portion is missing. Of 150,000 or so clones detected, around nine tenths appear once; the ten largest clones hold 5% to 6%. Sequencing was carried out using peripheral blood. The receptors shown here come from a human donor in a cohort sampled during active COVID-19.

In DNA form, the CDR3 reads TGTGCCAGCGGGCTAGCGGTCTACGAGCAGTACTTC. It specifies CASGLAVYEQYF. This chain links TRBV6-6 with TRBJ2-7, with 7 bases matching TRBD2. From germline, CDR1 is MNHNY and CDR2 SVGAGI (reference sequence). V lost 8 bases to trimming and J lost 3 bases; unmatched junction nucleotides: 4. CDR3 length: 12 amino acids.

This chain connects TRBV2 to TRBJ2-2; tentative D call: TRBD1 (6 bases). Germline loops: CDR1 SNHLY, CDR2 FYNNEI. The V end was cut by 6 bases, the J end by 0 bases, with 11 bases between. This CDR3 has 15 residues. The CDR3 sequence is CASSFGTPNTGELFF. Here the CDR3 DNA reads TGTGCCAGCAGCTTCGGGACACCGAACACCGGGGAGCTGTTTTTT.

The chain is built from TRBV2 and TRBJ1-1, with D maybe TRBD1 (5 bases). The germline V gene encodes CDR1 SNHLY and CDR2 FYNNEI. This CDR3 is 13 amino acids long. V was trimmed by 11 bases and J by 0 bases, leaving 13 bases between them. Written as DNA, the CDR3 is TGTGCCGGGGAAAGGGGAATGAACACTGAAGCTTTCTTT. This encodes CAGERGMNTEAFF.